These T cell receptor beta chains were read from a single sample in a study of T cells in Graves' hyperthyroidism and ophthalmopathy. TCRdb recomputed calls from the multiplex PCR reads with MiXCR, one row per CDR3 protein. The repertoire holds some 490,000 distinct CDR3 sequences, with around a fifth as singletons. The sample was blood. These receptors were taken from a woman aged 70-85 years with Graves' ophthalmopathy. Both conserved end residues are trimmed from each CDR3.

V gene | CDR3 protein
TRBV6-6 | ASSYDIVSNQPQH
TRBV2 | ASKGTSGDYGYT
TRBV7-3 | ASSVGQTLYNEQF
TRBV12-3/TRBV12-4 | ASSPGGRGSGDTQY
TRBV27 | ASSPLRGGGYNSPLH
TRBV7-8 | ASSPLQFQGYT
TRBV7-2 | ASRRGGEGFNEQF
TRBV28 | ASRPTGLIGNQPQH
TRBV7-3 | ASSLTWVGMNTEAF
TRBV19 | ASSIGASYYEQY
TRBV19 | ASSIVGRRTYGYT
TRBV9 | ASSADWGRVTGELF
TRBV6-1 | ASSERRVSGRFYEQY
TRBV3-1 | ASSNGLAGRSYEQY
TRBV28 | ASSPPQGLGGNTEAF
TRBV20-1 | SARLLAGGRGEQY
TRBV7-9 | ASSLASVLQGDRETQY
TRBV27 | ASKVREGTNYGYT
TRBV20-1 | RAQQVLSYNEQF
TRBV11-3 | ASSGSNGNEQF
TRBV7-8 | ASSLWPPKGFYNSPLH
TRBV7-9 | ASSQEGPQH
TRBV7-3 | ASSPQLTGVGEQF
TRBV10-1 | ASSEMPGTAEHRGAF
TRBV11-2 | ASSRGPGTQAADIQY
TRBV6-2/TRBV6-3 | ASQASGGLTSPLH
TRBV6-1 | ASSESSGGRDTQY
TRBV30 | AWSETGASTDTQY
TRBV5-1 | ASSRTGEAF
TRBV20-1 | SARALRDRVNYGYT
TRBV6-9 | ASSYSKGGKDGYT
TRBV28 | ASDRVGNQPQH
TRBV11-2 | ASSQLDRATEAF
TRBV7-2 | ASSFPHNTQY
TRBV3-1 | ASSQSGSSVKQY
TRBV5-1 | ASSPPGQTSSYNEQF
TRBV12-3/TRBV12-4 | ASSPPGQYYNEQF
TRBV7-2 | ASSQRGTAEWAADSPLH
TRBV11-2 | ASSLRQGPFGETQY
TRBV27 | ASSRTSSYNEQF
TRBV18 | ASSANRVNRGNTEAF
TRBV24-1 | ATSDFRGFYNEQF
TRBV7-2 | ASSLDIWEAEAF
TRBV7-2 | ASSPSVVNYGYT
TRBV28 | ASSDRDNSYEQY
TRBV3-1 | ASSPTASNQPQH
TRBV4-2 | ASSAAGGPLGQY
TRBV20-1 | SARVLREGRVDIQY
TRBV27 | ASTSSPRGEQF
TRBV30 | AWRGISGLSTDTQY
TRBV11-2 | ASSIGTTHNEQF
TRBV11-2 | ASSLKSGGTEAF
TRBV20-1 | SVPLEGPADRNTIY
TRBV5-1 | ASSALAGDLDTQY
TRBV20-1 | SARVVSGAYNEQF
TRBV5-1 | ASSPTGTVSPLH
TRBV20-1 | SARRLLFSGTDTQY
TRBV6-1 | ASSPGRAYEQY
TRBV6-1 | ASRPGTGGSPLH